Below, one T cell receptor (beta chain) is given with its context. The CDR3 contains 13 residues. Germline loops: CDR1 SGHRS, CDR2 YFSETQ. With V trimmed by 2 bases and J by 10 bases, 8 bases remained unmatched. The study drew participants aged about 18 to 95 years from some 24 US areas. Categorization into cohorts depended on clinical history that participants reported. The data were taken from a study of blood T cell repertoires in COVID-19. About the study: Collection of acute and convalescent COVID-19 samples took place in the United States, Italy and Spain.

TCRdb's copy holds only in-frame clones and misses some; the assay was immunoSEQ multiplex PCR. The sample gives 300,000 or so clones, nearly 90% of which show up once; approximately 5% is in the top ten. The chain recombines TRBV5-1 with TRBJ1-2, with 7 bases aligning to TRBD1. The specimen was PBMCs or T cells enriched from blood (not recorded which). This TCR was sampled from a woman aged 25 to 39 who had recovered from COVID-19. Here the CDR3 DNA reads TGCGCCAGCAGCTTTGGAGGGGGCTTAGACTACACCTTC. Translating gives CASSFGGGLDYTF.